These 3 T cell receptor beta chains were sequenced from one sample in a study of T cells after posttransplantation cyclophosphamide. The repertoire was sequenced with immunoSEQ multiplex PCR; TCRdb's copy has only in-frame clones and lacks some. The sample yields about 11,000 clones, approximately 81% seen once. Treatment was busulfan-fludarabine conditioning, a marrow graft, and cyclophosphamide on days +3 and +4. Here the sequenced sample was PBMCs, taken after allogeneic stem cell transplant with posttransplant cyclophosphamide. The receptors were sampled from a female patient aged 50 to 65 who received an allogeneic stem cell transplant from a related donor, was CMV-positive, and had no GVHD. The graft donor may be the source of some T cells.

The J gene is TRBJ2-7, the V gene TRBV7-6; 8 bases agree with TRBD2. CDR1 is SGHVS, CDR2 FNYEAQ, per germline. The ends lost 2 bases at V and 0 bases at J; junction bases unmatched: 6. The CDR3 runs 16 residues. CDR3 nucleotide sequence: TGTGCCAGCAGCTTATTATCGAGCGGGGGCTCCTACGAGCAGTACTTC. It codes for CASSLLSSGGSYEQYF.

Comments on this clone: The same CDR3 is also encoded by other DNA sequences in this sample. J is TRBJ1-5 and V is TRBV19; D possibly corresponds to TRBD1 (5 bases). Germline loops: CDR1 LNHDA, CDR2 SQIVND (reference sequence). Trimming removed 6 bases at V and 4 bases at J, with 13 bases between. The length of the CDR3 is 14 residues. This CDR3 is CASSGTGGNQPQHF. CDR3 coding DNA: TGTGCCAGTAGCGGTACGGGGGGAAATCAGCCCCAGCATTTT.

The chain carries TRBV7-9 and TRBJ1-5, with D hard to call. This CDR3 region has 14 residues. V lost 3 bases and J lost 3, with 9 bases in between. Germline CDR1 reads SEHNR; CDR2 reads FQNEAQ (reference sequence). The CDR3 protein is CASSFGTANQPQHF. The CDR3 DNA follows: TGTGCCAGCAGCTTCGGCACAGCCAATCAGCCCCAGCATTTT. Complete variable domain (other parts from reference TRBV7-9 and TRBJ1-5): DTGVSQNPRHKITKRGQNVTFRCDPISEHNRLYWYRQTLGQGPEFLTYFQNEAQLEKSRLLSDRFSAERPKGSFSTLEIQRTEQGDSAMYLCASSFGTANQPQHFGDGTRLSIL.